This T cell receptor beta chain is from a study of shared clonotypes between healthy human individuals. Clones were sequenced by immunoSEQ multiplex PCR, and TCRdb holds only the in-frame ones, with some missing. This sample has about 980,000 clones, with more than 75% found just once. CDR3 length: 13 residues. Germline V gives CDR1 MNHEY, CDR2 SMNVEV (reference sequence). Trimming shortened V by 2 bases and J by 7 bases, and 9 bases separated the two germline ends. The clonotype originates from a man aged 18 to 30 in good health. The chain combines TRBV27 with TRBJ1-5, with D unresolved. Sequencing was performed on memory CD4+ T cells sorted from blood. Subset reported: CD45RA-negative fraction. In DNA, the CDR3 is TGTGCCAGCAGTTTAACGTGGTTACAGCCCCAGCATTTT. Protein product: CASSLTWLQPQHF.